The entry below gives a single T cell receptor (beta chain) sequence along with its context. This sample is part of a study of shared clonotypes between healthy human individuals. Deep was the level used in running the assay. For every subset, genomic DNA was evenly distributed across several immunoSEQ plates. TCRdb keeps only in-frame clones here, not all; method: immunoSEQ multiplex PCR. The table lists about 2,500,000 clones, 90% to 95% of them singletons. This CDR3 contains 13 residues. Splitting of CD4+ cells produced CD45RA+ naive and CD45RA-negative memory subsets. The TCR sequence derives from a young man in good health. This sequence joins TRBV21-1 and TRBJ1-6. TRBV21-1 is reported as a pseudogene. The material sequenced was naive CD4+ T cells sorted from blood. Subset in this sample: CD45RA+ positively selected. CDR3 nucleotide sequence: TGTGCCAGCAGCAAATTTTATAATTCACCCCTCCACTTT. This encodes CASSKFYNSPLHF.